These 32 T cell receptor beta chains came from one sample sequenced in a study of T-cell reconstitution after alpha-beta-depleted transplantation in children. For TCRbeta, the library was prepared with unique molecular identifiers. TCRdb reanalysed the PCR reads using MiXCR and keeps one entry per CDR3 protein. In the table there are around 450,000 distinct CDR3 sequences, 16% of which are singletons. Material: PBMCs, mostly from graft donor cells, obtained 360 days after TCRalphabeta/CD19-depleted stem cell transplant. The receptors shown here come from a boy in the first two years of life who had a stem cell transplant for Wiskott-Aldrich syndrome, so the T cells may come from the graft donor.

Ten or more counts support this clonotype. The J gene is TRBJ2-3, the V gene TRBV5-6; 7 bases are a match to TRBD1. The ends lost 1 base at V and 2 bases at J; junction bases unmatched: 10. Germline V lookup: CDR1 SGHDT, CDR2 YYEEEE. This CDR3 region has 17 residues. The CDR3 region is CASSLKGALPYTDTQYF. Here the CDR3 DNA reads TGTGCCAGCAGCTTGAAGGGGGCTCTCCCCTACACAGATACGCAGTATTTT.

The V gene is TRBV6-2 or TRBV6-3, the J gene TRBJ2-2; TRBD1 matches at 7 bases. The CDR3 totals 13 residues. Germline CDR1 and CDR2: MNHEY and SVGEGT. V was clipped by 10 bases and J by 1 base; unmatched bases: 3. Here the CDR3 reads CANRDRNTGELFF. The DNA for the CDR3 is TGTGCCAACCGGGACAGGAACACCGGGGAGCTGTTTTTT.

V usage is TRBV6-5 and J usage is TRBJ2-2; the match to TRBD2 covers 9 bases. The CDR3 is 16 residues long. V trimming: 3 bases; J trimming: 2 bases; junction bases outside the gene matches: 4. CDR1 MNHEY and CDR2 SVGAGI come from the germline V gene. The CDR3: CASSYGLAGNTGELFF. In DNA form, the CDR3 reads TGTGCCAGCAGTTATGGTCTAGCGGGAAACACCGGGGAGCTGTTTTTT.

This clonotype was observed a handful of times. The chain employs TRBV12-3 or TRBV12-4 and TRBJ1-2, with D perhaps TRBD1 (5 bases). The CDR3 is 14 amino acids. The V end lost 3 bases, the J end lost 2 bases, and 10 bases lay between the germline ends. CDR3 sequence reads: CASSLGVFNYGYTF. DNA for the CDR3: TGTGCCAGCAGTTTGGGGGTTTTCAACTATGGCTACACCTTC.

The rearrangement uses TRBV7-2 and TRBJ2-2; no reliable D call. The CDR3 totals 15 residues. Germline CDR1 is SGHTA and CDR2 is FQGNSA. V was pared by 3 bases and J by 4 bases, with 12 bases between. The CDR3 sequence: CASSFGTVGTGELFF. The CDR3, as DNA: TGTGCCAGCAGCTTTGGAACGGTGGGCACCGGGGAGCTGTTTTTT.

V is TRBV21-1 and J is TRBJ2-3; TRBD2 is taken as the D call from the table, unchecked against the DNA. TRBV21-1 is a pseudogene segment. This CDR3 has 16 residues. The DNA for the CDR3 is TGTGCCAGCAGCGAAAAAAGGAGGGAGGCCACAGATACGCAGTATTTT. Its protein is CASSEKRREATDTQYF.

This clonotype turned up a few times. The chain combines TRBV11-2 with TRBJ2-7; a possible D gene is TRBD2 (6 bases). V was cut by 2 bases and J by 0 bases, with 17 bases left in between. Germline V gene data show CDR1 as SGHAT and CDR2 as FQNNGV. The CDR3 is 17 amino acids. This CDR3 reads CASSLLSLGTYSYEQYF. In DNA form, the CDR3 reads TGTGCCAGCAGCTTATTATCCCTCGGGACTTACTCCTACGAGCAGTACTTC. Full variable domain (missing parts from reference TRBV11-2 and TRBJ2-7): EAGVAQSPRYKIIEKRQSVAFWCNPISGHATLYWYQQILGQGPKLLIQFQNNGVVDDSQLPKDRFSAERLKGVDSTLKIQPAKLEDSAVYLCASSLLSLGTYSYEQYFGPGTRLTVT.

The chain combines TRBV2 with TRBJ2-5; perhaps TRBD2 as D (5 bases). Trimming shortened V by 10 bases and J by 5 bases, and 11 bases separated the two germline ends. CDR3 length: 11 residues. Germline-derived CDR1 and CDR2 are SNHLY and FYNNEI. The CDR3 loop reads CATRTYETQYF. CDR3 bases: TGTGCCACCAGGACTTATGAGACCCAGTACTTC.

The CDR3 spells CASSQPRGGLANTGELFF. The CDR3 DNA follows: TGCGCCAGCAGCCAACCCCGAGGGGGACTAGCGAACACCGGGGAGCTGTTTTTT. This rearrangement joins TRBV4-1 to TRBJ2-2; 8 bases align to TRBD2. CDR1 is MGHRA and CDR2 is YSYEKL in the germline V gene. The CDR3 has 18 amino acids. J gave up 0 bases and V 2 bases, and 8 bases lay outside the gene matches.

In DNA form, the CDR3 reads TGTGCCAGCACCTCCCCCAATACACCGAACACCGGGGAGCTGTTTTTT. The encoded protein is CASTSPNTPNTGELFF. The V gene is TRBV7-7, the J gene TRBJ2-2; D uncertain. V lost 7 bases to trimming and J lost 0 bases, with 15 bases between them. CDR3 length: 16 amino acids. Per the germline V gene, CDR1 is SSHAT and CDR2 is FNYEAQ (reference sequence).

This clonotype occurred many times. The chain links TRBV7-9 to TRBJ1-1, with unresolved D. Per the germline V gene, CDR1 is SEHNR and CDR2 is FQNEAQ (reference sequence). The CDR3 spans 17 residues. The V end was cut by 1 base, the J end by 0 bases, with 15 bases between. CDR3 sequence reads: CASSLVSGDRMNTEAFF. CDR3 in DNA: TGTGCCAGCAGCTTAGTCAGCGGTGATAGAATGAACACTGAAGCTTTCTTT.

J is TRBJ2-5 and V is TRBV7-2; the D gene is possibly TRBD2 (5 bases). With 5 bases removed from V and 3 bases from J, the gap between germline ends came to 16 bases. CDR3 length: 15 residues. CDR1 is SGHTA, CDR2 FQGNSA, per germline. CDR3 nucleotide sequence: TGTGCCAGCAGCCCAAGCTTGTGGGGAGAAGAGACCCAGTACTTC. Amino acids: CASSPSLWGEETQYF.

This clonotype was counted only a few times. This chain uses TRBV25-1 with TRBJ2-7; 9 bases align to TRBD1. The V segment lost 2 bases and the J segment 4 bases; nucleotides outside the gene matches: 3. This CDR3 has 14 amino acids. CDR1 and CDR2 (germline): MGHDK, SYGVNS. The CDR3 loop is CASSEGDRAYEQYF. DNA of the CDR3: TGTGCCAGCAGTGAAGGGGACAGGGCTTACGAGCAGTACTTC.

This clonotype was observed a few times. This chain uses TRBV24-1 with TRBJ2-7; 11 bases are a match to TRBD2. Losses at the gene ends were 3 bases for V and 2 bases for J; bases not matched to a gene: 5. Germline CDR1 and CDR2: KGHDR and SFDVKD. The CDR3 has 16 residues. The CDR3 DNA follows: TGTGCCACCAGTGATAACGGACTAGCGGGTACCTACGAGCAGTACTTC. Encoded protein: CATSDNGLAGTYEQYF.

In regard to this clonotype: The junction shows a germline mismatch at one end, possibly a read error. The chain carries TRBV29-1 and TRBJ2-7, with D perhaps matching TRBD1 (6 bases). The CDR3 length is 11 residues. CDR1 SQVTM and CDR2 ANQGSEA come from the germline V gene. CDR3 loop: CSVVADRQVSF. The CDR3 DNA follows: TGCAGCGTTGTGGCCGACAGGCAAGTTTCCTTC.

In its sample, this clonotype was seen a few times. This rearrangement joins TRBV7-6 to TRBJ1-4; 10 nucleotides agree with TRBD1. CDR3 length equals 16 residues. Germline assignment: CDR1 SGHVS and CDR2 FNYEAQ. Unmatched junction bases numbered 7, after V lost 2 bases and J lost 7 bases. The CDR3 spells CASSLMTRTGGEKLFF. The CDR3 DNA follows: TGTGCCAGCAGCTTAATGACCCGGACAGGGGGTGAAAAACTGTTTTTT.

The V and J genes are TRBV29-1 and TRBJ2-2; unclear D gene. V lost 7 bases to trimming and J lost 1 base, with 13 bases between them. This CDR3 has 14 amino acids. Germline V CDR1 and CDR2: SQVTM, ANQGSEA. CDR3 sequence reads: CSGRSMKNTGELFF. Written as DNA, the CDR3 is TGCAGCGGGCGATCTATGAAGAACACCGGGGAGCTGTTTTTT.

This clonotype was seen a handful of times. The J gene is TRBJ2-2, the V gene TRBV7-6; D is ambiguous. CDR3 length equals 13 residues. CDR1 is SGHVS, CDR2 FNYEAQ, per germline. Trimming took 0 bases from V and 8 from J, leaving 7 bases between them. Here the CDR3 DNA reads TGTGCCAGCAGCTTAGCCCGGGTTGGGGAGCTGTTTTTT. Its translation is CASSLARVGELFF. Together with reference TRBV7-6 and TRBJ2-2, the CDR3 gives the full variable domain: GAGVSQSPRYKVTKRGQDVALRCDPISGHVSLYWYRQALGQGPEFLTYFNYEAQQDKSGLPNDRFSAERPEGSISTLTIQRTEQRDSAMYRCASSLARVGELFFGEGSRLTVL.

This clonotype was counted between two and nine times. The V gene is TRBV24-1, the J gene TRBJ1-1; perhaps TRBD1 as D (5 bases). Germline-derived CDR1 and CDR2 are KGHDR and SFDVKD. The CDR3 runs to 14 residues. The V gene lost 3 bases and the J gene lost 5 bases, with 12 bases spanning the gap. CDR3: CATSDASGGTEAFF. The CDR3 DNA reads TGTGCCACCAGTGATGCTTCCGGGGGAACTGAAGCTTTCTTT.

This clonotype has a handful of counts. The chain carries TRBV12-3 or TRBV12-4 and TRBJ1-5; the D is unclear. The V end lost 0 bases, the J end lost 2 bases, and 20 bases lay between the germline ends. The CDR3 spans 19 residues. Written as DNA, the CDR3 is TGTGCCAGCAGTTTAGCATACGGTGTGTCATCAGGAGGCAATCAGCCCCAGCATTTT. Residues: CASSLAYGVSSGGNQPQHF.

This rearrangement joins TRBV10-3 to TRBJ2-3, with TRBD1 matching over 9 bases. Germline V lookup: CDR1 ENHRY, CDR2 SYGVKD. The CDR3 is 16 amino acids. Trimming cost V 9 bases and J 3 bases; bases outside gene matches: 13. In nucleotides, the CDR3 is TGTGCCATTCGATCCTGGACAGGGGCCTTTACAGATACGCAGTATTTT. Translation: CAIRSWTGAFTDTQYF.

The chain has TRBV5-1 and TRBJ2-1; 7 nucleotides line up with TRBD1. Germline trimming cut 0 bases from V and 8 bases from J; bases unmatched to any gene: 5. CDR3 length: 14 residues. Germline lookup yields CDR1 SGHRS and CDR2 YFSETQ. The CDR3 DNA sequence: TGCGCCAGCAGCTTGGACAGGGGTCGGTATGAGCAGTTCTTC. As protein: CASSLDRGRYEQFF.

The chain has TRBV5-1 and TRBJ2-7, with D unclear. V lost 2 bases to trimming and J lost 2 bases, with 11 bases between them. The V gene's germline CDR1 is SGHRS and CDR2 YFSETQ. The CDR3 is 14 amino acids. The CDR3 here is CASSLGRWPYEQYF. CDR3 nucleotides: TGCGCCAGCAGCTTAGGTCGTTGGCCCTACGAGCAGTACTTC.

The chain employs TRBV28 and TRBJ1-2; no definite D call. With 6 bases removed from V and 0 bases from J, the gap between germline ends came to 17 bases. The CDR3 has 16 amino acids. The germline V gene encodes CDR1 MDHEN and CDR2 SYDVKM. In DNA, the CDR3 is TGTGCCAGCAGGGAGCGATTCCCCCAGACTAACTATGGCTACACCTTC. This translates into CASRERFPQTNYGYTF.

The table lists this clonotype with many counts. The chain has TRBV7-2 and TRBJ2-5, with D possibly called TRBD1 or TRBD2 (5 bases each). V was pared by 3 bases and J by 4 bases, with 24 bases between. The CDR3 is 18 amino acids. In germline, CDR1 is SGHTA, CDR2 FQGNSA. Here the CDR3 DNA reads TGTGCCAGCAGCTTCAGGGCTAGAGGGGTTATTATCGGAGAGACCCAGTACTTC. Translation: CASSFRARGVIIGETQYF.

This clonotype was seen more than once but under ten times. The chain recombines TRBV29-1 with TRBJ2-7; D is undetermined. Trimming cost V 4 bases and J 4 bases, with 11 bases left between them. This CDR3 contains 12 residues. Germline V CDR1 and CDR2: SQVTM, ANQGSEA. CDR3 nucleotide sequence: TGCAGCGTTGTCAAGGGTCGGTACGAGCAGTACTTC. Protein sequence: CSVVKGRYEQYF.

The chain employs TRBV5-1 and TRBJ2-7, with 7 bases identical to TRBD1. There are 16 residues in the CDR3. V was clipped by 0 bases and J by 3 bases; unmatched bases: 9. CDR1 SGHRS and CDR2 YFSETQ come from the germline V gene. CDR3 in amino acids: CASSLAAGDRNYEQYF. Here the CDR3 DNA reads TGCGCCAGCAGCTTGGCCGCCGGGGACAGAAACTACGAGCAGTACTTC.

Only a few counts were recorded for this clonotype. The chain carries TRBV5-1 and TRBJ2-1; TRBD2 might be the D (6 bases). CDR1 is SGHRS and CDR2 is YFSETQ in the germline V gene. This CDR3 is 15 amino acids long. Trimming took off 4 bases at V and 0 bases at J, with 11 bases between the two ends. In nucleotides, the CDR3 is TGCGCCAGCAGCGCGCGGGGTTTCTCCTACAATGAGCAGTTCTTC. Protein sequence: CASSARGFSYNEQFF.

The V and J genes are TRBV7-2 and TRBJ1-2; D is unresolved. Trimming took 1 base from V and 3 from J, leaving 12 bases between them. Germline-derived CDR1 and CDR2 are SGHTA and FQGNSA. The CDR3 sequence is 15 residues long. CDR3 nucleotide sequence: TGTGCCAGCAGCTTAGAAGCCAGAGTTCACTATGGCTACACCTTC. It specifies CASSLEARVHYGYTF. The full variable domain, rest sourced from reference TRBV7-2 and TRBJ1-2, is GAGVSQSPSNKVTEKGKDVELRCDPISGHTALYWYRQSLGQGLEFLIYFQGNSAPDKSGLPSDRFSAERTGGSVSTLTIQRTQQEDSAVYLCASSLEARVHYGYTFGSGTRLTVV.

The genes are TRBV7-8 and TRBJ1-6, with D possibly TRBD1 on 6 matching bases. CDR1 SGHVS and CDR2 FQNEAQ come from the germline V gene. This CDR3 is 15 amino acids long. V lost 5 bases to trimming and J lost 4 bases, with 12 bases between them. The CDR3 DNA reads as TGTGCCAGCAGCCCCCGGGACAAGTATAATTCACCCCTCCACTTT. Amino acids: CASSPRDKYNSPLHF.

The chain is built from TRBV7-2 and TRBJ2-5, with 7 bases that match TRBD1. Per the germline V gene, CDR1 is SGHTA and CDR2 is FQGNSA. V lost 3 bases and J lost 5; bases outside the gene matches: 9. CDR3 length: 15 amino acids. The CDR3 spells CASSFGTGAWETQYF. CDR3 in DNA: TGTGCCAGCAGCTTTGGAACAGGGGCATGGGAGACCCAGTACTTC.

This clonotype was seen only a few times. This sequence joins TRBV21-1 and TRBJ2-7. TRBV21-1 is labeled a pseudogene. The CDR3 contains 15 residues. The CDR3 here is CASILSQGSSYEQYF. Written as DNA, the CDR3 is TGTGCCAGCATCTTATCACAAGGGAGCTCCTACGAGCAGTACTTC.